These 6 T cell receptor beta chains came from one sample sequenced in a study of low-dose radiotherapy and immunotherapy resistance in tumors. The sample's time point: after trial treatment. The sample's treatment: LDRT plus nivolumab, ipilimumab, low-dose cyclophosphamide and aspirin (RACIN trial). Alpha- and beta-chain coverage of first-strand cDNA came from TRAV- and TRBV-specific primers. The authors ran 15 to 25 PCR cycles to amplify TCRs with a constant-region primer and V-primer adapter. TCRdb reanalysed the reads using MiXCR and keeps one entry per CDR3 protein. Here the sample spans about 30,000 distinct CDR3 sequences, roughly 49% being singletons. The sequenced sample was PBMCs, obtained after low-dose radiotherapy plus immunotherapy. These receptors all come from a male donor with gallbladder cancer.

Concerning this clonotype: It is likely a read error: a sequence one base away is far more abundant. V gene TRBV7-2 combines with J gene TRBJ2-7; 9 bases are a match to TRBD1. The CDR3 is made up of 15 amino acids. With V trimmed by 5 bases and J by 7 bases, 12 bases remained unmatched. The germline gives CDR1 SGHTA, CDR2 FQGNSA. CDR3 residues: CASSKPGTGQVEQYF. CDR3 DNA: TGTGCCAGCAGCAAACCCGGGACAGGGCAGGTTGAGCAGTACTTC.

Many counts were recorded for this clonotype. The chain has TRBV29-1 and TRBJ1-1, with 7 positions matching TRBD1. Germline values: CDR1 SQVTM, CDR2 ANQGSEA. This CDR3 spans 13 amino acids. With 4 bases clipped from V and 5 bases from J, the junction kept 7 bases outside the gene matches. The CDR3 reads CSVAEGARTEAFF. Written as DNA, the CDR3 is TGCAGCGTTGCAGAGGGGGCGCGAACTGAAGCTTTCTTT.

With respect to this clonotype: A read error likely explains this, since a far larger clone differs by one base. V and J are TRBV28 and TRBJ2-7; D is unresolved. V gave up 7 bases and J gave up 10 bases, with 14 bases separating them. This CDR3 is built from 11 residues. Germline V CDR1 and CDR2: MDHEN, SYDVKM. The CDR3 DNA reads TGTGCCAGCATCCCACGGACCGGACAGTACTTC. Its translation: CASIPRTGQYF.

The rearrangement uses TRBV28 and TRBJ2-1, with D unresolved. The V gene lost 9 bases and the J gene lost 4 bases, with 19 bases spanning the gap. Germline V gene sequence: CDR1 MDHEN, CDR2 SYDVKM. This CDR3 comprises 15 residues. CDR3 residues: CASSPRRTAYNEQFF. As DNA, the CDR3 is TGTGCCAGTTCACCGAGGCGGACGGCTTACAATGAGCAGTTCTTC. Using reference TRBV28 and TRBJ2-1 for the parts outside the CDR3, the full variable domain is DVKVTQSSRYLVKRTGEKVFLECVQDMDHENMFWYRQDPGLGLRLIYFSYDVKMKEKGDIPEGYSVSREKKERFSLILESASTNQTSMYLCASSPRRTAYNEQFFGPGTRLTVL.

With respect to this clonotype: A far larger clone is a single base away, which makes a read error likely. J is TRBJ2-3 and V is TRBV11-2; 7 bases agree with TRBD2. The DNA matches TRBJ2-1 better at its end, which makes the J call doubtful. CDR3 size: 14 residues. CDR1 SGHAT and CDR2 FQNNGV come from the germline V gene. The CDR3 protein is CDSSFRGAYNEQFF. CDR3 bases: TGTGACAGCAGTTTCCGGGGGGCCTACAATGAGCAGTTCTTC.

The chain combines TRBV6-2 or TRBV6-3 with TRBJ2-7, with D perhaps matching TRBD1 (6 bases). Trimming cost V 5 bases and J 4 bases, with 12 bases left between them. The CDR3 has 13 amino acids. Germline V lookup: CDR1 MNHEY, CDR2 SVGEGT. The DNA of the CDR3 is TGTGCCAGCAGTAAATGGACAGCTTACGAGCAGTACTTC. Protein sequence: CASSKWTAYEQYF.